The 23 T cell receptor beta chains below all came from one sample that was sequenced in a study of response to subunit inactivated influenza vaccine. In TCRdb, the RT-PCR reads were re-called with MiXCR into one record per CDR3 protein. The sample lists about 540,000 distinct CDR3 sequences, roughly 25% occurring once. The same data also contributed to another study, on T cells expressing NK-cell markers. From that report: The TCR beta cDNA came from 5'RACE template switching with UMIs.

The input for sequencing was CD4+ T cells sorted from PBMCs, taken approximately 12 days after vaccination. These receptors all come from a man in his forties or fifties who received an inactivated influenza vaccine.

This clonotype came up a few times. The chain combines TRBV4-1 with TRBJ1-5; 7 bases align to TRBD1. The CDR3 is 17 amino acids. J lost 4 bases, V lost 3 bases, and 12 bases had no gene match. Germline-derived CDR1 and CDR2 are MGHRA and YSYEKL. The CDR3 here is CASSQNEDRAVNQPQHF. The CDR3 region has the DNA TGCGCCAGCAGCCAGAACGAAGACAGGGCGGTGAATCAGCCCCAGCATTTT.

This clonotype came up a few times. V is TRBV9 and J is TRBJ2-2; 7 bases align to TRBD2. Trimming cost V 3 bases and J 2 bases; bases outside gene matches: 7. The CDR3 covers 16 residues. The germline CDR1 and CDR2 sequences are SGDLS and YYNGEE. The CDR3 bases are TGTGCCAGCAGCGGCCGGGGCGGGGGAAACACCGGGGAGCTGTTTTTT. Translated, it gives CASSGRGGGNTGELFF.

This clonotype was seen more than once but under ten times. The rearrangement links TRBV5-1 to TRBJ2-7; D is perhaps TRBD1 (5 bases). Germline loops: CDR1 SGHRS, CDR2 YFSETQ. The CDR3 is 15 amino acids. Trimming stripped 4 bases from V and 4 bases from J, with 18 bases between. The CDR3 loop reads CASSPGSRTFYEQYF. The CDR3 nucleotides are TGCGCCAGCAGCCCTGGCTCCAGGACATTTTACGAGCAGTACTTC.

The DNA of the CDR3 is TGCAGCGTTGGTTTGGACATTGAGACCCAGTACTTC. Protein sequence: CSVGLDIETQYF. This chain uses TRBV29-1 with TRBJ2-5, with a weak D call TRBD1 (5 bases). The V gene lost 4 bases and the J gene lost 5 bases, with 11 bases spanning the gap. CDR3 length: 12 residues. Germline V CDR1 and CDR2: SQVTM, ANQGSEA.

This chain uses TRBV20-1 with TRBJ1-6; D not resolved. Trimming stripped 4 bases from V and 7 bases from J, with 11 bases between. This CDR3 region has 13 residues. Germline CDR1 reads DFQATT; CDR2 reads SNEGSKA (reference sequence). CDR3 sequence reads: CSANTALNSPLHF. The CDR3 coding sequence is TGCAGTGCTAATACAGCGTTGAATTCACCCCTCCACTTT.

The rearrangement joins TRBV4-2 to TRBJ2-1; 9 nucleotides align to TRBD1. Looked up from germline, CDR1 is LGHNA and CDR2 is YNFKEQ. After removal of 1 base from V and 7 bases from J, the junction contained 5 bases not matched to a gene. CDR3 length: 15 residues. The CDR3 sequence is CASSQVTGGMNEQFF. Written as DNA, the CDR3 is TGTGCCAGCAGCCAAGTAACAGGGGGCATGAATGAGCAGTTCTTC.

This clonotype was detected a few times. V usage is TRBV5-1 and J usage is TRBJ2-5; a possible D gene is TRBD2 (6 bases). The CDR3 is made up of 14 amino acids. V lost 5 bases and J 4 bases, leaving 15 bases between the germline ends. Per the germline V gene, CDR1 is SGHRS and CDR2 is YFSETQ. As DNA, the CDR3 is TGCGCCAGCAGACGGGACTGGAGAATAGAGACCCAGTACTTC. Encoded protein: CASRRDWRIETQYF.

This clonotype has only one observation. The chain carries TRBV19 and TRBJ1-1, with a possible D match to TRBD1 (6 bases). The V gene lost 5 bases and the J gene lost 6 bases, with 16 bases spanning the gap. Germline V gives CDR1 LNHDA, CDR2 SQIVND (reference sequence). This CDR3 comprises 14 residues. The CDR3 reads CASSVQQGLAEAFF. CDR3 nucleotides: TGTGCCAGTAGTGTCCAACAGGGTCTCGCTGAAGCTTTCTTT.

The rearrangement joins TRBV25-1 to TRBJ2-1; D perhaps matches TRBD2 (6 bases). Trimming removed 4 bases at V and 0 bases at J, with 19 bases between. Germline lookup yields CDR1 MGHDK and CDR2 SYGVNS. The length of the CDR3 is 18 residues. The CDR3 region has the DNA TGTGCCAGCAGTGCACACACCGGGCGGGGTAGCTCCTACAATGAGCAGTTCTTC. Translating gives CASSAHTGRGSSYNEQFF.

This chain uses TRBV12-3 or TRBV12-4 with TRBJ2-5, with 13 bases fitting TRBD2. The CDR3 totals 16 residues. Trimming took 5 bases from V and 2 from J; bases not matched to a gene: 5. The CDR3 loop reads CASSLLAGGRQETQYF. CDR3 coding DNA: TGTGCCAGCAGTCTACTAGCGGGGGGGCGACAAGAGACCCAGTACTTC.

V is TRBV7-9 and J is TRBJ1-4, with D perhaps matching TRBD1 (5 bases). This CDR3 has 14 amino acids. Trimming left V 8 bases short and J 8 bases short, with 18 bases between. Germline-derived CDR1 and CDR2 are SEHNR and FQNEAQ (reference sequence). CDR3 coding DNA: TGTGCCAGCCAAACAGGACGGAAGGCAGAAAAACTGTTTTTT. It is translated as CASQTGRKAEKLFF.

This chain joins TRBV24-1 and TRBJ2-1, with 9 bases matching TRBD1. V trimming: 4 bases; J trimming: 6 bases; junction bases outside the gene matches: 6. There are 15 residues in the CDR3. Per germline, CDR1 KGHDR and CDR2 SFDVKD. The CDR3 DNA is TGTGCCACCAGTGACATGGGACAGGGTATCAATGAGCAGTTCTTC. It encodes CATSDMGQGINEQFF.

This clonotype was found many times. This chain links TRBV10-3 with TRBJ2-1; 10 positions agree with TRBD2. CDR3 length: 15 amino acids. CDR1 ENHRY and CDR2 SYGVKD come from the germline V gene. Germline trimming cut 1 base from V and 5 bases from J; bases unmatched to any gene: 2. The CDR3 DNA is TGTGCCATCAGTGAGTTAGCGGGGGGCCACAATGAGCAGTTCTTC. Amino acid sequence: CAISELAGGHNEQFF.

This clonotype occurred a few times. The chain links TRBV6-2 or TRBV6-3 to TRBJ2-3, with D possibly TRBD1 on 6 matching bases. Germline values: CDR1 MNHEY, CDR2 SVGEGT. V gave up 6 bases and J gave up 0 bases, with 16 bases separating them. The CDR3 consists of 16 residues. The CDR3 loop reads CASRRRQELSTDTQYF. The CDR3 nucleotides are TGTGCCAGCAGACGCAGACAGGAGTTGAGCACAGATACGCAGTATTTT.

The sample holds a few counts of this clonotype. V is TRBV20-1 and J is TRBJ2-7; TRBD2 agrees at 10 bases. The germline V gene has CDR1 DFQATT and CDR2 SNEGSKA (reference sequence). J gave up 4 bases and V 3 bases, and 6 bases lay outside the gene matches. The CDR3 extends over 14 amino acids. CDR3 DNA: TGCAGTGCTAGGGAATCTAGCGGGGGATACGAGCAGTACTTC. It encodes CSARESSGGYEQYF.

This clonotype has only a few counts. The chain couples TRBV6-2 or TRBV6-3 to TRBJ2-2; TRBD2 matches 11 bases. Germline CDR1 reads MNHEY; CDR2 reads SVGEGT. The length of the CDR3 is 17 residues. The V segment lost 4 bases and the J segment 4 bases; nucleotides outside the gene matches: 8. The CDR3 loop reads CASSFPGLAVLTGELFF. CDR3 DNA sequence: TGTGCCAGCAGTTTTCCGGGACTAGCGGTTCTCACCGGGGAGCTGTTTTTT.

The genes are TRBV20-1 and TRBJ2-7, with D perhaps matching TRBD1 or TRBD2 (5 bases each). Between the trimmed V and J ends, which lost 0 bases and 7 bases, there was a span of 25 bases. Germline V CDR1 and CDR2: DFQATT, SNEGSKA (reference sequence). The CDR3 loop spans 17 amino acids. The CDR3 sequence is CSARDSGTRGVLWEQYF. CDR3 nucleotides: TGCAGTGCTAGAGATTCGGGGACCCGGGGCGTCCTCTGGGAGCAGTACTTC.

This clonotype was seen many times. CDR3 DNA: TGTGCCAGCAGCTTCCTGGGCGGGAGGGCCGTATGGGAGCTGTTTTTT. It encodes CASSFLGGRAVWELFF. V usage is TRBV11-2 and J usage is TRBJ2-2, with 9 bases fitting TRBD2. The trim removed 3 bases at V and 9 bases at J, leaving 11 bases unmatched. The CDR3 runs to 16 residues. Germline V lookup: CDR1 SGHAT, CDR2 FQNNGV.

The V call is TRBV24-1, the J call TRBJ2-3; 10 nucleotides line up with TRBD1. Germline assignment: CDR1 KGHDR and CDR2 SFDVKD. This CDR3 is 20 amino acids long. V lost 2 bases to trimming and J lost 2 bases; unmatched junction nucleotides: 15. The CDR3 DNA sequence: TGTGCCACCAGTGATTGGAGCGGGACAGGGGCCCCACAGACCACAGATACGCAGTATTTT. This codes for CATSDWSGTGAPQTTDTQYF.

This clonotype was found many times. J is TRBJ2-3 and V is TRBV7-2; no definite D call. Trimming left V 3 bases short and J 0 bases short, with 10 bases between. The CDR3 contains 15 residues. The germline V gene has CDR1 SGHTA and CDR2 FQGNSA. CDR3 region: CASSFSLVSTDTQYF. CDR3 in DNA: TGTGCCAGCAGCTTCTCTCTGGTTAGCACAGATACGCAGTATTTT.

CDR3 sequence (DNA): TGTGCCAGCAGCCAAGACCCCGGGGGTGTGAAGAACACTGAAGCTTTCTTT. Residues: CASSQDPGGVKNTEAFF. The chain links TRBV7-8 to TRBJ1-1; D is possibly TRBD1 (5 bases). This CDR3 has 17 residues. Trimming left V 5 bases short and J 1 base short, with 20 bases between. Germline CDR1 is SGHVS and CDR2 is FQNEAQ.

This clonotype was counted between two and nine times. The gene calls are TRBV5-1 and TRBJ2-3, with D perhaps matching TRBD2 (5 bases). The CDR3 is 16 residues long. The V end was cut by 4 bases, the J end by 2 bases, with 17 bases between. The germline V gene has CDR1 SGHRS and CDR2 YFSETQ. CDR3 nucleotides: TGCGCCAGCAGCGCCGGTAGGAGGACCGACACAGATACGCAGTATTTT. Translation gives CASSAGRRTDTDTQYF.

The chain employs TRBV5-5 and TRBJ2-7; D possibly corresponds to TRBD2 (6 bases). The germline V gene has CDR1 SGHKS and CDR2 YYEKEE (reference sequence). The CDR3 extends over 15 amino acids. V shed 4 bases and J shed 0 bases, with 14 bases lying between them. The CDR3 DNA is TGTGCCAGCAGCCGGGACTCAGGGACCTCCTACGAGCAGTACTTC. Translation: CASSRDSGTSYEQYF.